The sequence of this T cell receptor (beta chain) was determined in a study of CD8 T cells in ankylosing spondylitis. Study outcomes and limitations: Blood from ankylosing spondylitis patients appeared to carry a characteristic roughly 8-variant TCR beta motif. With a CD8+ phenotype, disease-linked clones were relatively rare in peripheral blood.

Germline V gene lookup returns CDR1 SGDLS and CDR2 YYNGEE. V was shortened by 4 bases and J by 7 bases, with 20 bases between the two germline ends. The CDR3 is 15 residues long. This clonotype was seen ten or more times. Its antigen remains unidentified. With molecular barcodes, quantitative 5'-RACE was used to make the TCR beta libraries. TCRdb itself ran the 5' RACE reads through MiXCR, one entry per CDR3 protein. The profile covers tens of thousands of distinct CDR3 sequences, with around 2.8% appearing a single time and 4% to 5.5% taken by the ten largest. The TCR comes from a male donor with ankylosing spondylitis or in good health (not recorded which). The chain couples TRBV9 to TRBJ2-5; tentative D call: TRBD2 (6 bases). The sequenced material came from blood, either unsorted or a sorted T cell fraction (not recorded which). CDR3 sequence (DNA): TGTGCCAGCAGCCCGGTCCCGCGCTCCGGGGGGACCCAGTACTTC. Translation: CASSPVPRSGGTQYF.